The 7 T cell receptor beta chains presented below share a single source sample, sequenced in a study of response to subunit inactivated influenza vaccine. Each CDR3 protein gets one entry after TCRdb re-called the RT-PCR reads with MiXCR. The sample lists fewer than 700,000 distinct CDR3 sequences, 10% to 15% seen once, with approximately 14% in the top ten. Here the sequenced sample was PBMCs from blood, taken about 6 weeks after vaccination. These receptors came from a middle-aged man who received an inactivated influenza vaccine.

This clonotype was recorded many times. The CDR3 coding sequence is TGTGCCAGCAGTTTGACTTTATATAATTCACCCCTCCACTTT. Translated: CASSLTLYNSPLHF. The chain is built from TRBV27 and TRBJ1-6; the D is unclear. The V gene's germline CDR1 is MNHEY and CDR2 SMNVEV (reference sequence). V lost 3 bases, J lost 4 bases, and 7 bases lay in between. The CDR3 totals 14 residues.

This clonotype appeared a few times. The V gene is TRBV7-9, the J gene TRBJ1-2; D perhaps matches TRBD1 (6 bases). V lost 4 bases and J lost 8, with 20 bases in between. CDR1 and CDR2 (germline): SEHNR, FQNEAQ (reference sequence). This CDR3 region has 15 residues. The CDR3 DNA reads as TGTGCCAGCAGCTACAGGGCGCAGGGAGAAAGCGGCTACACCTTC. As protein: CASSYRAQGESGYTF.

This clonotype came up once. A much more abundant neighbour one base away suggests this may be a read error. This chain joins TRBV12-3 or TRBV12-4 and TRBJ1-5, with TRBD1 as a possible D gene (6 bases). The germline V and J ends were trimmed by 3 bases and 7 bases, with 13 bases remaining between them. The CDR3 contains 14 residues. The chain's CDR3 is CASSFVVGGQPQHF. For the CDR3, the DNA is TGTGCCAGCAGTTTTGTAGTAGGGGGGCAGCCCCAGCATTTT.

J is TRBJ2-3 and V is TRBV20-1, with D tentatively TRBD1 or TRBD2 (5 bases each). V lost 3 bases and J lost 3, with 22 bases in between. Germline V gene data show CDR1 as DFQATT and CDR2 as SNEGSKA (reference sequence). The CDR3 is 17 residues long. The DNA for the CDR3 is TGCAGTGCTAGTAGCCCCATTGGGGGACCTACAACAGATACGCAGTATTTT. Translating gives CSASSPIGGPTTDTQYF.

This clonotype was detected a few times. The chain carries TRBV7-2 and TRBJ2-7, with 10 bases aligning to TRBD2. V dropped 1 base and J dropped 2; count of bases not matched to a gene: 5. The CDR3 covers 16 residues. The germline V gene encodes CDR1 SGHTA and CDR2 FQGNSA. CDR3 DNA sequence: TGTGCCAGCAGCTTAGTAAGCGGGGGGGCCCCCTACGAGCAGTACTTC. It yields the protein CASSLVSGGAPYEQYF. Full variable domain (rest looked up from reference TRBV7-2 and TRBJ2-7): GAGVSQSPSNKVTEKGKDVELRCDPISGHTALYWYRQSLGQGLEFLIYFQGNSAPDKSGLPSDRFSAERTGGSVSTLTIQRTQQEDSAVYLCASSLVSGGAPYEQYFGPGTRLTVT.

The chain carries TRBV7-9 and TRBJ1-1; possibly TRBD1 for D (6 bases). Germline assignment: CDR1 SEHNR and CDR2 FQNEAQ (reference sequence). This CDR3 is built from 15 residues. V was pared by 4 bases and J by 1 base, with 13 bases between. The CDR3 nucleotides read TGTGCCAGCAGCTCGAACGGACAGAGGAACACTGAAGCTTTCTTT. Its translation is CASSSNGQRNTEAFF.

J is TRBJ2-3 and V is TRBV20-1, with TRBD2 identical over 14 bases. This CDR3 has 14 residues. Trimming cost V 5 bases and J 6 bases; bases outside gene matches: 4. Germline CDR1 DFQATT, CDR2 SNEGSKA (reference sequence). The DNA of the CDR3 is TGCAGTGCTCCCAGGACTAGCGGGAGGGATACGCAGTATTTT. This codes for CSAPRTSGRDTQYF.